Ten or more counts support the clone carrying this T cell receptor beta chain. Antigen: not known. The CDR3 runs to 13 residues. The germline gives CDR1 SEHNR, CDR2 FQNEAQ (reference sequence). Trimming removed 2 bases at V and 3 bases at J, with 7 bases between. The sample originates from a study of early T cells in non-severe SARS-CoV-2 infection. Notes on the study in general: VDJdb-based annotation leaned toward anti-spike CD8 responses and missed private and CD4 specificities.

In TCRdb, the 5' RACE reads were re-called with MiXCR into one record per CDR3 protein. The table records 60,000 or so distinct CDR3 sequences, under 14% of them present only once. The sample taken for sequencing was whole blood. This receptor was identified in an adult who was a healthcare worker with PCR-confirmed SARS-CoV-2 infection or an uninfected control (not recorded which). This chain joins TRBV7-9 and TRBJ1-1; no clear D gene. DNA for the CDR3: TGTGCCAGCAGCTTAAGTGCCGACACTGAAGCTTTCTTT. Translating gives CASSLSADTEAFF.